These 2 T cell receptor beta chains came from one sample sequenced in a study of T cell responses to AZD1222 COVID-19 vaccine. Clones were read by immunoSEQ multiplex PCR, and TCRdb kept only the in-frame ones, dropping some. The profile shows 150,000 to 180,000 clones, about nine tenths of them singletons. The sample in question was peripheral blood, obtained on day 0 of AZD1222 vaccination. Every receptor here comes from an adult in good health.

The chain employs TRBV27 and TRBJ1-5; D may be TRBD1 (5 bases). Deletions cut 1 base from V and 4 bases from J, with 8 bases between. The CDR3 runs to 14 residues. Germline CDR1 MNHEY, CDR2 SMNVEV (reference sequence). Written as DNA, the CDR3 is TGTGCCAGCAGTTTATACCAGGGTAATCAGCCCCAGCATTTT. Its translation: CASSLYQGNQPQHF.

In its sample, this clone was seen many times. The rearrangement links TRBV19 to TRBJ1-5; D is perhaps TRBD1 (6 bases). Trimming stripped 5 bases from V and 4 bases from J, with 15 bases between. Germline values: CDR1 LNHDA, CDR2 SQIVND (reference sequence). The CDR3 loop spans 15 amino acids. Here the CDR3 DNA reads TGTGCCAGTAGTGGGCCAGGGGAGTGGAATCAGCCCCAGCATTTT. It is translated as CASSGPGEWNQPQHF.